The 26 T cell receptor beta chains below were found in one sample sequenced in a study of post-analysis software for immune sequencing data. Broader study findings: The study found TRBV5-6, TRBV5-1 and TRBV20-1 among a few TRBV segments more frequent in patients than controls.

Unique molecular identifiers featured in each of the TCR beta cDNA libraries. A single record per CDR3 protein comes from TCRdb applying MiXCR to the PCR reads. The table lists a few hundred thousand distinct CDR3 sequences, under 40% of them singletons. These receptors have no identified antigens. Sample: blood. The receptors were sampled from a girl under 18 with multiple sclerosis.

This clonotype came up a few times. This chain's CDR3 is CASRAHRGPETGELFF. CDR3 nucleotide sequence: TGTGCCAGCAGAGCTCACAGGGGTCCAGAAACCGGGGAGCTGTTTTTT. J is TRBJ2-2 and V is TRBV12-3 or TRBV12-4, with 7 bases aligning to TRBD1. V shed 6 bases, J shed 5 bases, and the junction held 12 bases outside the gene matches. The length of the CDR3 is 16 residues.

This clonotype turned up a few times. This chain connects TRBV12-3 or TRBV12-4 to TRBJ1-4; 10 nucleotides align to TRBD1. The V segment lost 7 bases and the J segment 2 bases; nucleotides outside the gene matches: 7. There are 16 residues in the CDR3. CDR3 amino acids: CASTPGTGATNEKLFF. The CDR3 region has the DNA TGTGCCAGCACCCCCGGGACAGGGGCGACTAATGAAAAACTGTTTTTT.

This clonotype was seen ten or more times. The chain joins TRBV12-3 or TRBV12-4 to TRBJ2-5; tentatively, D is TRBD2 (5 bases). The CDR3 totals 14 residues. V lost 5 bases, J lost 1 base, and 11 bases lay in between. The CDR3 protein is CASSAHGGQETQYF. The CDR3 DNA follows: TGTGCCAGCAGTGCCCATGGAGGCCAAGAGACCCAGTACTTC.

The V and J genes are TRBV5-1 and TRBJ1-5; 11 bases are shared with TRBD1. This CDR3 is 16 amino acids long. The J segment lost 3 bases and the V segment lost 2 bases, leaving 4 bases of the junction unmatched. CDR1 and CDR2 from the germline V gene are SGHRS and YFSETQ. The CDR3 here is CASSFGTGGANQPQHF. CDR3 DNA sequence: TGCGCCAGCAGCTTTGGGACAGGGGGAGCCAATCAGCCCCAGCATTTT.

The chain couples TRBV20-1 to TRBJ2-1; TRBD1 aligns across 8 bases. Germline V gives CDR1 DFQATT, CDR2 SNEGSKA (reference sequence). V shed 4 bases and J 4 bases; nucleotides not matched to a gene: 6. This CDR3 is built from 14 residues. The CDR3 region is CSANGQGVYNEQFF. CDR3 nucleotide sequence: TGCAGTGCTAACGGACAGGGAGTGTACAATGAGCAGTTCTTC.

The rearrangement uses TRBV6-5 and TRBJ2-5, with 7 bases aligning to TRBD2. CDR1 MNHEY and CDR2 SVGAGI come from the germline V gene. The CDR3 has 18 residues. The ends lost 2 bases at V and 2 bases at J; junction bases unmatched: 14. The CDR3: CASSYALGAGDHQETQYF. The DNA of the CDR3 is TGTGCCAGCAGTTACGCTCTTGGGGCGGGGGATCATCAAGAGACCCAGTACTTC.

A few counts support this clonotype. This chain links TRBV4-2 with TRBJ2-5; D not resolved. The CDR3 totals 15 residues. Germline CDR1 is LGHNA and CDR2 is YNFKEQ. The V end was cut by 1 base, the J end by 7 bases, with 16 bases between. The CDR3 DNA is TGTGCCAGCAGCCAAGTCGACACGCCCGGCGGGACCCAGTACTTC. Translated: CASSQVDTPGGTQYF.

This clonotype was observed many times. The chain joins TRBV10-3 to TRBJ2-1, with 13 positions matching TRBD2. The CDR3 runs to 19 residues. Trimming cost V 8 bases and J 0 bases; bases outside gene matches: 13. The germline gives CDR1 ENHRY, CDR2 SYGVKD. This CDR3 is CAIESTSGGDPSSYNEQFF. CDR3 nucleotides: TGTGCCATCGAATCTACTAGCGGGGGGGATCCTAGCTCCTACAATGAGCAGTTCTTC.

About this clonotype: Germline and junction disagree at one end, which may indicate a read error. The chain is built from TRBV4-1 and TRBJ1-4; 10 bases match TRBD1. CDR1 and CDR2 (germline): MGHRA, YSYEKL. The CDR3 extends over 15 amino acids. CDR3 DNA sequence: TGCGCCAGCAGCCAAGCGGACAGGGGGAATGGAAAACTGTTTTTT. Amino acids: CASSQADRGNGKLFF.

This chain joins TRBV2 and TRBJ2-1; no reliable D call. V was trimmed by 3 bases and J by 0 bases, leaving 9 bases between them. The CDR3 is made up of 15 amino acids. Germline lookup yields CDR1 SNHLY and CDR2 FYNNEI. CDR3 in amino acids: CASSETTLSYNEQFF. In DNA, the CDR3 is TGTGCCAGCAGTGAGACAACCCTCTCCTACAATGAGCAGTTCTTC.

This clonotype was detected many times. J is TRBJ2-5 and V is TRBV4-2; TRBD2 matches at 14 bases. This CDR3 spans 17 amino acids. The germline V gene encodes CDR1 LGHNA and CDR2 YNFKEQ. Germline trimming cut 3 bases from V and 3 bases from J; bases unmatched to any gene: 6. Written as DNA, the CDR3 is TGTGCCAGCAGCCAGCCGGGACTAGCGGGGGCTAAAGAGACCCAGTACTTC. It codes for CASSQPGLAGAKETQYF.

This clonotype was picked up a small number of times. The rearrangement links TRBV28 to TRBJ1-2; D is uncertain. V lost 5 bases and J 0 bases, leaving 13 bases between the germline ends. The CDR3 consists of 15 residues. Germline V gives CDR1 MDHEN, CDR2 SYDVKM. Written as DNA, the CDR3 is TGTGCCAGCAGTCAGCCGTTGGAGGCTAACTATGGCTACACCTTC. Amino acid sequence: CASSQPLEANYGYTF.

The chain recombines TRBV7-9 with TRBJ1-1; D gene ambiguous. Germline V gene data show CDR1 as SEHNR and CDR2 as FQNEAQ (reference sequence). The CDR3 contains 11 residues. V lost 5 bases to trimming and J lost 8 bases, with 9 bases between them. The chain's CDR3 is CASSGRWEAFF. The CDR3 nucleotides are TGTGCCAGCAGCGGCAGGTGGGAAGCTTTCTTT.

The chain recombines TRBV2 with TRBJ2-3; D call uncertain. The germline V gene encodes CDR1 SNHLY and CDR2 FYNNEI. The CDR3 has 13 amino acids. Trimming pared 6 bases from V and 1 base from J, leaving 8 bases between. The CDR3 is CASRKDGTDTQYF. Here the CDR3 DNA reads TGTGCCAGCAGGAAGGACGGCACAGATACGCAGTATTTT.

This clonotype turned up a few times. This chain joins TRBV5-1 and TRBJ2-3; D gene unclear. V lost 7 bases, J lost 1 base, and 16 bases lay in between. The CDR3 is 15 residues long. CDR1 and CDR2 from the germline V gene are SGHRS and YFSETQ. CDR3 loop: CASDRTSPRTDTQYF. The CDR3 DNA follows: TGCGCCAGCGACCGGACCTCTCCCCGCACAGATACGCAGTATTTT.

This clonotype was counted between two and nine times. V usage is TRBV5-1 and J usage is TRBJ1-2; 8 nucleotides align to TRBD1. After removal of 3 bases from V and 3 bases from J, the junction contained 7 bases not matched to a gene. This CDR3 is 15 amino acids long. Looked up from germline, CDR1 is SGHRS and CDR2 is YFSETQ. The CDR3 DNA sequence: TGCGCCAGCAGCTCGCAGGGGGCGCCGGACTATGGCTACACCTTC. Translated: CASSSQGAPDYGYTF.

The CDR3 loop reads CASKLGQGPYEQYF. As DNA, the CDR3 is TGTGCCAGCAAATTAGGACAGGGCCCCTACGAGCAGTACTTC. The rearrangement uses TRBV7-3 and TRBJ2-7, with TRBD1 matching over 8 bases. This CDR3 region has 14 residues. CDR1 is SGHTA and CDR2 is FQGTGA in the germline V gene. The V gene end was trimmed by 7 bases and the J gene end by 2 bases; junction bases not matched to a gene: 7. The full variable domain, with the rest looked up from reference TRBV7-3 and TRBJ2-7, is GAGVSQTPSNKVTEKGKYVELRCDPISGHTALYWYRQSLGQGPEFLIYFQGTGAADDSGLPNDRFFAVRPEGSVSTLKIQRTERGDSAVYLCASKLGQGPYEQYFGPGTRLTVT.

This chain connects TRBV20-1 to TRBJ2-1, with TRBD2 matching over 9 bases. Germline V gene lookup returns CDR1 DFQATT and CDR2 SNEGSKA (reference sequence). The CDR3 runs to 14 residues. CDR3 DNA sequence: TGCCTGCAGGCCCGAGGGACTAGCATCAATGAGCAGTTCTTC. Its protein product is CLQARGTSINEQFF.

This clonotype was recorded many times. The CDR3 DNA follows: TGTGCCAGCAGCACAGGGGCAGATACGCAGTATTTT. Amino acid sequence: CASSTGADTQYF. This chain joins TRBV5-6 and TRBJ2-3, with 7 bases aligning to TRBD1. CDR1 is SGHDT and CDR2 is YYEEEE in the germline V gene. CDR3 length equals 12 residues. Trimming cost V 4 bases and J 4 bases; bases outside gene matches: 0.

The CDR3, as DNA: TGTGCCAGCAGCGTAGGGGACACTCCTAACTATGGCTACACCTTC. It is translated as CASSVGDTPNYGYTF. The chain links TRBV9 to TRBJ1-2; possible D gene TRBD1, 6 bases. The V and J ends lost 0 bases and 0 bases respectively, with 9 bases between them. Germline CDR1 SGDLS, CDR2 YYNGEE. This CDR3 is built from 15 residues.

The chain employs TRBV7-2 and TRBJ2-5; perhaps TRBD1 as D (6 bases). The CDR3 consists of 16 residues. V dropped 1 base and J dropped 2 bases, with 14 bases sitting between them. CDR1 and CDR2 from the germline V gene are SGHTA and FQGNSA. Here the CDR3 DNA reads TGTGCCAGCAGCTTAGATCGGCGGACAGTTCAAGAGACCCAGTACTTC. Its protein is CASSLDRRTVQETQYF.

The chain employs TRBV7-9 and TRBJ2-7; the D is unclear. Trimming cost V 5 bases and J 3 bases, with 14 bases left between them. Per the germline V gene, CDR1 is SEHNR and CDR2 is FQNEAQ (reference sequence). The CDR3 covers 14 residues. CDR3 bases: TGTGCCAGCAGCCCCTCCCCCAGGAACTACGAGCAGTACTTC. Amino acid sequence: CASSPSPRNYEQYF.

The chain combines TRBV28 with TRBJ2-5; the D gene is possibly TRBD1 (6 bases). The CDR3 loop spans 19 amino acids. Germline CDR1 reads MDHEN; CDR2 reads SYDVKM. The V gene lost 2 bases and the J gene lost 0 bases, with 22 bases spanning the gap. CDR3 nucleotides: TGTGCCAGCAGTTTAAAGAGGGGGTCCGGACAGAACTACCAAGAGACCCAGTACTTC. The encoded protein is CASSLKRGSGQNYQETQYF.

This clonotype has just a few counts. The chain links TRBV7-8 to TRBJ2-5; TRBD1 is a possible D gene (5 bases). V lost 0 bases to trimming and J lost 4 bases, with 18 bases between them. The germline V gene encodes CDR1 SGHVS and CDR2 FQNEAQ. The CDR3 covers 17 residues. As DNA, the CDR3 is TGTGCCAGCAGCTTAGCGCCCAGGGCCCCCCTCGGAGAGACCCAGTACTTC. It yields the protein CASSLAPRAPLGETQYF.

The chain carries TRBV29-1 and TRBJ2-4; D is undetermined. Trimming took off 5 bases at V and 14 bases at J, with 19 bases between the two ends. Germline CDR1 is SQVTM and CDR2 is ANQGSEA. This CDR3 comprises 12 residues. DNA of the CDR3: TGCAGCGTTTCCCCCAGTTCCTACGAGAAGTACTTC. It is translated as CSVSPSSYEKYF.

V gene TRBV29-1 combines with J gene TRBJ1-2; 8 bases are shared with TRBD1. This CDR3 is built from 13 residues. The germline gives CDR1 SQVTM, CDR2 ANQGSEA. V was pared by 6 bases and J by 6 bases, with 9 bases of the junction left unmatched. This CDR3 is CSVVGQGLDGYTF. CDR3 nucleotide sequence: TGCAGCGTCGTCGGACAGGGCTTGGATGGCTACACCTTC.